Below, 9 T cell receptor beta chains from the same sample are listed, as sequenced in a study of blood T cell repertoires in COVID-19. Profiled with immunoSEQ multiplex PCR; TCRdb holds only in-frame clones, not every one. The data contain roughly 10,000 clones, roughly 79% of them singletons. The source material was peripheral blood. The source of these receptors is a human donor in a cohort sampled during active COVID-19.

The chain has TRBV18 and TRBJ2-7; possibly TRBD1 for D (5 bases). V was shortened by 0 bases and J by 2 bases, with 8 bases between the two germline ends. The CDR3 covers 14 residues. CDR1 is KGHSH, CDR2 LQKENI, per germline. In DNA, the CDR3 is TGTGCCAGCTCACCACCAGGGGCCCCCTACGAGCAGTACTTC. The encoded protein is CASSPPGAPYEQYF.

The chain links TRBV10-3 to TRBJ2-5, with D unresolved. Germline V gives CDR1 ENHRY, CDR2 SYGVKD. This CDR3 contains 12 residues. V lost 0 bases and J 7 bases, leaving 6 bases between the germline ends. CDR3 sequence reads: CAISESYGTQYF. CDR3 coding DNA: TGTGCCATCAGTGAGTCGTACGGGACCCAGTACTTC.

J is TRBJ2-5 and V is TRBV10-3; 7 nucleotides agree with TRBD1. CDR3 length: 12 residues. In germline, CDR1 is ENHRY, CDR2 SYGVKD. Trimming removed 8 bases from V and 4 bases from J; junction bases left unmatched: 4. In nucleotides, the CDR3 is TGTGCCATCGCTGAGGGGGCAGAGACCCAGTACTTC. It is translated as CAIAEGAETQYF.

The chain couples TRBV19 to TRBJ1-5; the D gene is possibly TRBD1 (6 bases). The germline CDR1 and CDR2 sequences are LNHDA and SQIVND (reference sequence). The CDR3 consists of 15 residues. Trimming took off 0 bases at V and 3 bases at J, with 9 bases between the two ends. The CDR3 loop is CASSIDRGLNQPQHF. For the CDR3, the DNA is TGTGCCAGTAGTATAGACAGGGGCCTCAATCAGCCCCAGCATTTT.

The chain carries TRBV30 and TRBJ1-6; perhaps TRBD1 as D (5 bases). The V gene lost 2 bases and the J gene lost 14 bases, with 16 bases spanning the gap. The CDR3 loop spans 13 amino acids. The germline V gene has CDR1 GTSNPN and CDR2 SVGIG (reference sequence). As DNA, the CDR3 is TGTGCCTGGAGTTCCCGACCGGGGGGTGCCCTCCACTTT. This codes for CAWSSRPGGALHF.

This chain joins TRBV7-6 and TRBJ2-7; 7 bases agree with TRBD2. This CDR3 has 15 residues. The V gene end was trimmed by 5 bases and the J gene end by 9 bases; junction bases not matched to a gene: 16. Germline CDR1 SGHVS, CDR2 FNYEAQ. The CDR3 DNA follows: TGTGCCAGCAGCGATTCCAGCGGGATTTACGAGGTGCAGTACTTC. This translates into CASSDSSGIYEVQYF.

The rearrangement uses TRBV30 and TRBJ2-7; D may be TRBD1 (5 bases). Germline V gives CDR1 GTSNPN, CDR2 SVGIG (reference sequence). Trimming took 7 bases from V and 6 from J, leaving 13 bases between them. The CDR3 has 11 amino acids. CDR3 amino acids: CASSEGAEQYF. As DNA, the CDR3 is TGTGCCTCCTCTGAAGGGGCCGAGCAGTACTTC.

The rearrangement links TRBV14 to TRBJ2-7; D gene unclear. The CDR3 length is 16 residues. Germline assignment: CDR1 SGHDN and CDR2 FVKESK. V was shortened by 0 bases and J by 0 bases, with 12 bases between the two germline ends. The CDR3 is CASSQDGPQTSYEQYF. As DNA, the CDR3 is TGTGCCAGCAGCCAAGATGGCCCACAAACCTCCTACGAGCAGTACTTC.

The J gene is TRBJ2-2, the V gene TRBV5-4; 14 nucleotides line up with TRBD2. Germline loops: CDR1 SGHNT, CDR2 YYREEE (reference sequence). V was clipped by 4 bases and J by 1 base; unmatched bases: 9. The CDR3 sequence is 19 residues long. The CDR3 spells CASSPGTSGGPRNTGELFF. CDR3 DNA: TGTGCCAGCAGCCCGGGGACTAGCGGGGGCCCCCGGAACACCGGGGAGCTGTTTTTT.